The rows below give T cell receptor beta chains drawn from one sample of a study of cytomegalovirus exposure and HLA in healthy donors. Assay used: immunoSEQ multiplex PCR; TCRdb lists only in-frame clones, some missing. Of 100,000 to 150,000 clones in the sample, over 70% are singletons; the top ten hold around 4%. Source material: PBMCs. Receptors originate from a man aged 18 to 30 in good health and CMV-seropositive. Each CDR3 is given with its conserved first and last residue. Fields, in order: J gene, clone size, D gene, V gene, CDR3 DNA, CDR3 protein. D genes are given only for firm matches. The size of a clone is reported for some rows only, either as once, few or many, or as a class for expanded clones.

J gene: TRBJ1-5
clone size: NA
D gene: TRBD1
V gene: TRBV11-2
CDR3 DNA: TGTGCCAGCAGCTTACCCCCCGACACAGGGGGCGCCCCAAATCAGCCCCAGCATTTT
CDR3 protein: CASSLPPDTGGAPNQPQHF

J gene: TRBJ2-7
clone size: NA
D gene: TRBD2
V gene: TRBV7-2
CDR3 DNA: TGTGCCAGCAACCTGGACGGGACTAGCTCCTACGAGCAGTACTTC
CDR3 protein: CASNLDGTSSYEQYF

J gene: TRBJ2-3
clone size: NA
D gene: TRBD2
V gene: TRBV11-2
CDR3 DNA: TGTGCCAGCAGCTTACCCCGAAGGGTGGCGGGAGGGCTTGGAGATACGCAGTATTTT
CDR3 protein: CASSLPRRVAGGLGDTQYF

J gene: TRBJ1-2
clone size: NA
D gene: NA
V gene: TRBV6-5
CDR3 DNA: TGTGCCAGCAGGGCCCGAGGACACTTTAACTATGGCTACACCTTC
CDR3 protein: CASRARGHFNYGYTF

J gene: TRBJ2-2
clone size: once
D gene: TRBD1
V gene: TRBV5-1
CDR3 DNA: TGCGCTAGCAGCTTAAGGACAGGGAATCGAGGGGACACCGGGGAGCTGTTTTTT
CDR3 protein: CASSLRTGNRGDTGELFF

J gene: TRBJ2-5
clone size: NA
D gene: TRBD2
V gene: TRBV5-1
CDR3 DNA: TGCGCCAGCAGCCCGGCTAGCGGGGGGTACCAAGAGACCCAGTACTTC
CDR3 protein: CASSPASGGYQETQYF

J gene: TRBJ1-3
clone size: NA
D gene: NA
V gene: TRBV5-1
CDR3 DNA: TGCGCCAGCAGCTTAGACACCTCTGGAAACACCATATATTTT
CDR3 protein: CASSLDTSGNTIYF

J gene: TRBJ1-4
clone size: NA
D gene: NA
V gene: TRBV11-2
CDR3 DNA: TGTGCCAGCAGCTTAGATATGGAGGTAAAACTGTTTTTT
CDR3 protein: CASSLDMEVKLFF

J gene: TRBJ2-5
clone size: NA
D gene: TRBD2
V gene: TRBV5-1
CDR3 DNA: TGCGCCAGCAGCTTTACTATAGGGACTAGCGGGGGAGAGACCCAGTACTTC
CDR3 protein: CASSFTIGTSGGETQYF

J gene: TRBJ2-5
clone size: NA
D gene: NA
V gene: TRBV10-3
CDR3 DNA: TGTGCCACTTCGTTTTCTCCTGGGACGGAGGGCGAAAGAGAGACCCAGTACTTC
CDR3 protein: CATSFSPGTEGERETQYF

J gene: TRBJ1-2
clone size: NA
D gene: TRBD1
V gene: TRBV9
CDR3 DNA: TGTGCCAGCAGCGCCACCGGACAGGGCCTCGGAGGCTACACCTTC
CDR3 protein: CASSATGQGLGGYTF

J gene: TRBJ1-2
clone size: NA
D gene: TRBD1
V gene: TRBV27
CDR3 DNA: TGTGCCAGCCGGCGTCCCGGGACAGGGGCGAAGGGCTACACCTTC
CDR3 protein: CASRRPGTGAKGYTF

J gene: TRBJ1-1
clone size: once
D gene: NA
V gene: TRBV12-5
CDR3 DNA: TGTGCTAGTGGTTTGGTCAGGGGCACTGAAGCTTTCTTT
CDR3 protein: CASGLVRGTEAFF

J gene: TRBJ1-6
clone size: NA
D gene: TRBD1
V gene: TRBV7-2
CDR3 DNA: TGTGCCAGCAGCCCAGGGATGGACAGGGGGTATTCACCCCTCCACTTT
CDR3 protein: CASSPGMDRGYSPLHF

J gene: TRBJ2-2
clone size: NA
D gene: NA
V gene: TRBV5-4
CDR3 DNA: TGTGCCAGCAGTAAGGGGATGTCCGGGGAGCTGTTTTTT
CDR3 protein: CASSKGMSGELFF

J gene: TRBJ2-7
clone size: NA
D gene: TRBD1
V gene: TRBV19
CDR3 DNA: TGTGCCAGTAGCCTGGGGACAGGCGCCTACGAGCAGTACTTC
CDR3 protein: CASSLGTGAYEQYF

J gene: TRBJ2-5
clone size: NA
D gene: NA
V gene: TRBV30
CDR3 DNA: TGTGCCTGGAACCGCGGGCAGGAGACCCAGTACTTC
CDR3 protein: CAWNRGQETQYF

J gene: TRBJ1-5
clone size: NA
D gene: NA
V gene: TRBV6-1
CDR3 DNA: TGTGCCAGCAACGAGAGCAATCAGCCCCAGCATTTT
CDR3 protein: CASNESNQPQHF

J gene: TRBJ2-3
clone size: NA
D gene: TRBD1
V gene: TRBV18
CDR3 DNA: TGTGCCAGCTCACAGGACAGGGGGCTCGTCACAGATACGCAGTATTTT
CDR3 protein: CASSQDRGLVTDTQYF

J gene: TRBJ1-3
clone size: NA
D gene: NA
V gene: TRBV5-4
CDR3 DNA: TGTGCCAGCAGCTTGGCCAGGGTTGCAGACTCTGGAAACACCATATATTTT
CDR3 protein: CASSLARVADSGNTIYF

J gene: TRBJ2-5
clone size: NA
D gene: NA
V gene: TRBV11-2
CDR3 DNA: TGTGCCAGCAGCGACCTACAGGGAAGAGAGACCCAGTACTTC
CDR3 protein: CASSDLQGRETQYF

J gene: TRBJ2-1
clone size: NA
D gene: NA
V gene: TRBV30
CDR3 DNA: TGTGCCTGGAGTGTATTCCGAGGGAGCGATGAGCAGTTCTTC
CDR3 protein: CAWSVFRGSDEQFF

J gene: TRBJ2-3
clone size: NA
D gene: TRBD2
V gene: TRBV30
CDR3 DNA: TGTGCCTGGAGTGGCTCTTCCAGGACTAGCGGGAAAAGCACAGATACGCAGTATTTT
CDR3 protein: CAWSGSSRTSGKSTDTQYF

J gene: TRBJ2-7
clone size: once
D gene: NA
V gene: TRBV6-1
CDR3 DNA: TGTGCCAGCAGTGAGAACTGGAGATACGAGCAGTACTTC
CDR3 protein: CASSENWRYEQYF

J gene: TRBJ2-3
clone size: NA
D gene: NA
V gene: TRBV4-1
CDR3 DNA: TGCGCCAGCAGCGTAGTGCCAGATACGCAGTATTTT
CDR3 protein: CASSVVPDTQYF

J gene: TRBJ2-5
clone size: NA
D gene: NA
V gene: TRBV5-1
CDR3 DNA: TGCGCCAGCAGCTTGGTCGTCTCGGAGACCCAGTACTTC
CDR3 protein: CASSLVVSETQYF

J gene: TRBJ2-5
clone size: NA
D gene: NA
V gene: TRBV18
CDR3 DNA: TGTGCCAGCTCACCCCGGGTAGCGGAGGACCAAGAGACCCAGTACTTC
CDR3 protein: CASSPRVAEDQETQYF

J gene: TRBJ2-2
clone size: NA
D gene: NA
V gene: TRBV12-5
CDR3 DNA: TGTGCTAGTGGTCTCGCGACAGGGAACACCGGGGAGCTGTTTTTT
CDR3 protein: CASGLATGNTGELFF

J gene: TRBJ2-7
clone size: once
D gene: TRBD1
V gene: TRBV6-5
CDR3 DNA: TGTGCCAGCAGACAGGGACAGGGGTTGGGTTACGAGCAGTACTTC
CDR3 protein: CASRQGQGLGYEQYF

J gene: TRBJ2-3
clone size: NA
D gene: NA
V gene: TRBV6-6
CDR3 DNA: TGTGCCAGCGGACCCGCTCGGGGAGATACGCAGTATTTT
CDR3 protein: CASGPARGDTQYF

J gene: TRBJ2-1
clone size: NA
D gene: NA
V gene: TRBV5-6
CDR3 DNA: TGTGCCAGCAGATACACAGGGAGCCCTCTCACCTCTTACAATGAGCAGTTCTTC
CDR3 protein: CASRYTGSPLTSYNEQFF

J gene: TRBJ1-5
clone size: NA
D gene: NA
V gene: TRBV6-1
CDR3 DNA: TGTGCCAGCAGTGAAAGAAGCCCGGGGGGCAATCAGCCCCAGCATTTT
CDR3 protein: CASSERSPGGNQPQHF

J gene: TRBJ2-5
clone size: NA
D gene: TRBD1
V gene: TRBV30
CDR3 DNA: TGTGCCTGGACCCCACCCCGGGACAGCCAAGAGACCCAGTACTTC
CDR3 protein: CAWTPPRDSQETQYF

J gene: TRBJ1-2
clone size: NA
D gene: NA
V gene: TRBV7-2
CDR3 DNA: TGTGCCAGCAGCTTCCCTGTCCTCCCCTACACCTTC
CDR3 protein: CASSFPVLPYTF

J gene: TRBJ2-1
clone size: once
D gene: NA
V gene: TRBV20-1
CDR3 DNA: TGCAGTGCTGCCAGGGATGAGCAGTTCTTC
CDR3 protein: CSAARDEQFF

J gene: TRBJ2-6
clone size: NA
D gene: TRBD2
V gene: TRBV7-9
CDR3 DNA: TGTGCCAGCAGCTTAGAAGGTCTAGCGGGCCTCTCTGGGGCCAACGTCCTGACTTTC
CDR3 protein: CASSLEGLAGLSGANVLTF

J gene: TRBJ1-6
clone size: NA
D gene: TRBD1
V gene: TRBV7-2
CDR3 DNA: TGTGCCAGCAGCACCGGGACAGGGTATAATTCACCCCTCCACTTT
CDR3 protein: CASSTGTGYNSPLHF

J gene: TRBJ2-7
clone size: NA
D gene: TRBD1
V gene: TRBV5-1
CDR3 DNA: TGCGCCAGCAGCTTGGCCAGGGGGACACTATACTACGAGCAGTACTTC
CDR3 protein: CASSLARGTLYYEQYF

J gene: TRBJ2-1
clone size: NA
D gene: NA
V gene: TRBV19
CDR3 DNA: TGTGCCAGTAGTGACCACCAGGTTGAGCAGTTCTTC
CDR3 protein: CASSDHQVEQFF

J gene: TRBJ1-2
clone size: NA
D gene: NA
V gene: TRBV18
CDR3 DNA: TGTGCCAGCTCTCCACGCGTAGGGGACTATGGCTACACCTTC
CDR3 protein: CASSPRVGDYGYTF

J gene: TRBJ2-3
clone size: NA
D gene: NA
V gene: TRBV7-2
CDR3 DNA: TGTGCCAGCAGCCCCTCGGCAGATACGCAGTATTTT
CDR3 protein: CASSPSADTQYF

J gene: TRBJ2-7
clone size: NA
D gene: NA
V gene: TRBV4-1
CDR3 DNA: TGCGCCAGCAGCCAAGAGGCGGCCAACCTAGGCGAGCAGTACTTC
CDR3 protein: CASSQEAANLGEQYF

J gene: TRBJ2-7
clone size: once
D gene: TRBD1
V gene: TRBV5-6
CDR3 DNA: TGTGCCAGCAGCTTGAGACAGGGGTTCTCCTACGAGCAGTACTTC
CDR3 protein: CASSLRQGFSYEQYF

J gene: TRBJ1-3
clone size: once
D gene: NA
V gene: TRBV5-1
CDR3 DNA: TGCGCCAGCAGCTTGGAATGGGCGGGGGTCTCTGGAAACACCATATATTTT
CDR3 protein: CASSLEWAGVSGNTIYF

J gene: TRBJ2-7
clone size: NA
D gene: NA
V gene: TRBV5-4
CDR3 DNA: TGTGCCAGCAGCTTGGATCCCGGGGGAGCCTACGAGCAGTACTTC
CDR3 protein: CASSLDPGGAYEQYF

J gene: TRBJ2-7
clone size: NA
D gene: TRBD2
V gene: TRBV27
CDR3 DNA: TGTGCCAGCAGTCCACTAGCGGGGTTCTACGAGCAGTACTTC
CDR3 protein: CASSPLAGFYEQYF

J gene: TRBJ2-7
clone size: NA
D gene: NA
V gene: TRBV2
CDR3 DNA: TGTGCCAGCAGAGAGCAGGGCCTCTCCTACGAGCAGTACTTC
CDR3 protein: CASREQGLSYEQYF

J gene: TRBJ2-7
clone size: NA
D gene: NA
V gene: TRBV4-3
CDR3 DNA: TGCGCCAGCAGCCAAGATCGGGGTTCCTACGAGCAGTACTTC
CDR3 protein: CASSQDRGSYEQYF

J gene: TRBJ1-1
clone size: NA
D gene: NA
V gene: TRBV4-1
CDR3 DNA: TGCGCCAGCAGCCAACTCACCCAGAGGGCTGGCAGAAAAGCTTTCTTT
CDR3 protein: CASSQLTQRAGRKAFF

J gene: TRBJ2-5
clone size: NA
D gene: TRBD1
V gene: TRBV5-1
CDR3 DNA: TGCGCCAGCAGCTTGATAACCCGGGACAGACGCATCTCTTGGGAGACCCAGTACTTC
CDR3 protein: CASSLITRDRRISWETQYF

J gene: TRBJ1-3
clone size: NA
D gene: NA
V gene: TRBV18
CDR3 DNA: TGTGCCAGCTCACCACCCGGAGGGCTCGGGAACACCATATATTTT
CDR3 protein: CASSPPGGLGNTIYF

J gene: TRBJ1-5
clone size: NA
D gene: TRBD1
V gene: TRBV6-1
CDR3 DNA: TGTGTCAGCAGCAAGGGACAGAACGATCAGCCCCAGCATTTT
CDR3 protein: CVSSKGQNDQPQHF

J gene: TRBJ1-2
clone size: NA
D gene: TRBD1
V gene: TRBV27
CDR3 DNA: TGTGCCAGTCACAGGACAGGGGGCCTGAATGGCTACACCTTC
CDR3 protein: CASHRTGGLNGYTF

J gene: TRBJ1-2
clone size: NA
D gene: NA
V gene: TRBV14
CDR3 DNA: TGTGCCAGCAGCCAAGACTCCCGGGAAAACCTCTATGGCTACACCTTC
CDR3 protein: CASSQDSRENLYGYTF

J gene: TRBJ1-5
clone size: NA
D gene: NA
V gene: TRBV7-2
CDR3 DNA: TGTGCCAGCAGCTTAGGGCCCGCTAGCAATCAGCCCCAGCATTTT
CDR3 protein: CASSLGPASNQPQHF

J gene: TRBJ1-2
clone size: few
D gene: NA
V gene: TRBV14
CDR3 DNA: TGTGCCAGCAGCCAAGATATGAGCTATGGCTACACCTTC
CDR3 protein: CASSQDMSYGYTF

J gene: TRBJ2-7
clone size: NA
D gene: NA
V gene: TRBV7-9
CDR3 DNA: TGTTCCAGCAGCTTTATGGGGAGCAGTTCCTACGAGCAGTACTTC
CDR3 protein: CSSSFMGSSSYEQYF

J gene: TRBJ1-2
clone size: few
D gene: TRBD1
V gene: TRBV2
CDR3 DNA: TGTGCCAGCAGTGAAGTGGGGACAGGGGGCAGGTATGGCTACACCTTC
CDR3 protein: CASSEVGTGGRYGYTF